Below are 26 T cell receptor beta chains sequenced from a single sample in a study of cytomegalovirus exposure and HLA in healthy donors. PCR primers comprised 60 Vbeta and 13 Jbeta primers. The assay was immunoSEQ multiplex PCR, and TCRdb's table has in-frame clones only and misses some. The sample contains roughly 100,000 clones, 9.5% to 15% of which appear only once. Material: PBMCs. These receptors all stem from a middle-aged man in good health and CMV-seropositive.

This clone was counted only a few times. This chain connects TRBV5-1 to TRBJ2-5; D is unresolved. With 1 base removed from V and 2 bases from J, the gap between germline ends came to 12 bases. Germline assignment: CDR1 SGHRS and CDR2 YFSETQ. The CDR3 consists of 15 residues. The DNA for the CDR3 is TGCGCCAGCAGCTTGATGGCAGGCCAACAAGAGACCCAGTACTTC. This codes for CASSLMAGQQETQYF.

V gene TRBV30 combines with J gene TRBJ1-2, with TRBD1 matching over 7 bases. V was pared by 2 bases and J by 4 bases, with 10 bases of the junction left unmatched. The germline CDR1 and CDR2 sequences are GTSNPN and SVGIG (reference sequence). The CDR3 has 15 residues. The CDR3 DNA sequence: TGTGCCTGGAGTCCAACGACAGGGTGGTCCTATGGCTACACCTTC. It yields the protein CAWSPTTGWSYGYTF.

The gene calls are TRBV5-1 and TRBJ2-2; possible D gene TRBD2, 5 bases. Germline V gene data show CDR1 as SGHRS and CDR2 as YFSETQ. CDR3 length: 16 amino acids. V shed 0 bases and J shed 0 bases, with 9 bases lying between them. CDR3 sequence (DNA): TGCGCCAGCAGCTTGGCTGGACTGGCGAACACCGGGGAGCTGTTTTTT. Protein product: CASSLAGLANTGELFF.

This clone has only a few counts. The rearrangement uses TRBV9 and TRBJ1-3; TRBD1 aligns across 9 bases. Germline V gene lookup returns CDR1 SGDLS and CDR2 YYNGEE. The CDR3 covers 17 residues. V was clipped by 3 bases and J by 0 bases; unmatched bases: 7. Here the CDR3 DNA reads TGTGCCAGCAGCGCCGGACAGGGGATACTCTCTGGAAACACCATATATTTT. Protein: CASSAGQGILSGNTIYF.

V usage is TRBV5-8 and J usage is TRBJ1-5; a weak D match, TRBD1 (6 bases). V was shortened by 2 bases and J by 0 bases, with 12 bases between the two germline ends. Germline lookup yields CDR1 SGHTS and CDR2 YDEGEE. The CDR3 totals 16 residues. The CDR3 coding sequence is TGTGCCAGCAGCTTCCGGACAGAGTATAGCAATCAGCCCCAGCATTTT. This translates into CASSFRTEYSNQPQHF.

This clone has more than one count but fewer than ten. One end of the junction is discordant with germline, which a read error may explain. The gene calls are TRBV4-1 and TRBJ1-5; D unclear. CDR3 size: 15 residues. Looked up from germline, CDR1 is MGHRA and CDR2 is YSYEKL. In DNA, the CDR3 is TGCGCCAGCAGCTACAACTCGAATAGCAATCGGCCCCAGCATTTT. Residues: CASSYNSNSNRPQHF.

The chain couples TRBV7-2 to TRBJ2-7; D remains ambiguous. V was trimmed by 3 bases and J by 5 bases, leaving 5 bases between them. Germline V gives CDR1 SGHTA, CDR2 FQGNSA. The CDR3 extends over 11 amino acids. For the CDR3, the DNA is TGTGCCAGCAGCTTTTGGCACGAGCAGTACTTC. Its protein is CASSFWHEQYF.

The chain has TRBV7-9 and TRBJ2-1; TRBD2 might be the D (6 bases). The CDR3 sequence is 14 residues long. Trimming cost V 4 bases and J 8 bases, with 15 bases left between them. CDR1 and CDR2 (germline): SEHNR, FQNEAQ (reference sequence). Here the CDR3 DNA reads TGTGCCAGCAGCTCGCCGGGACTCTGGGATGAGCAGTTCTTC. Translating gives CASSSPGLWDEQFF.

The CDR3 reads CSVEVSAGGPHNEQFF. For the CDR3, the DNA is TGCAGCGTTGAAGTTAGCGCGGGAGGGCCCCACAATGAGCAGTTCTTC. The V call is TRBV29-1, the J call TRBJ2-1, with 9 bases that match TRBD2. J was trimmed by 5 bases and V by 1 base; bases with no gene match: 9. The CDR3 is 16 residues long. Germline V gene sequence: CDR1 SQVTM, CDR2 ANQGSEA.

This clone appeared a few times. The chain recombines TRBV5-4 with TRBJ1-1; no firm D call. Trimming left V 4 bases short and J 11 bases short, with 15 bases between. CDR1 SGHNT and CDR2 YYREEE come from the germline V gene (reference sequence). The length of the CDR3 is 12 residues. Here the CDR3 DNA reads TGTGCCAGCAGCCAGACCGGAGGTCGGGCTTTCTTT. Translation gives CASSQTGGRAFF. Full variable domain (remainder filled in from reference TRBV5-4 and TRBJ1-1): ETGVTQSPTHLIKTRGQQVTLRCSSQSGHNTVSWYQQALGQGPQFIFQYYREEENGRGNFPPRFSGLQFPNYSSELNVNALELDDSALYLCASSQTGGRAFFGQGTRLTVV.

This clone was picked up a small number of times. In DNA, the CDR3 is TGTGCCAGCAGTTTCTGGGGGCGGGGGGCGAGAAACATTCAGTACTTC. This translates into CASSFWGRGARNIQYF. This sequence joins TRBV28 and TRBJ2-4; TRBD2 agrees at 8 bases. Germline V lookup: CDR1 MDHEN, CDR2 SYDVKM. CDR3 length: 16 amino acids. Trimming took 3 bases from V and 6 from J; bases not matched to a gene: 10.

This clone was picked up a small number of times. The rearrangement joins TRBV29-1 to TRBJ2-1, with unresolved D. This CDR3 spans 13 amino acids. The germline V gene has CDR1 SQVTM and CDR2 ANQGSEA. Trimming pared 1 base from V and 7 bases from J, leaving 11 bases between. Here the CDR3 DNA reads TGCAGCGTTGAAGCGTGGGCGAAGAATGAGCAGTTCTTC. Its translation is CSVEAWAKNEQFF.

This rearrangement joins TRBV19 to TRBJ1-4; unclear D gene. Trimming removed 4 bases from V and 1 base from J, with 10 bases in between. This CDR3 comprises 15 residues. Germline CDR1 is LNHDA and CDR2 is SQIVND (reference sequence). CDR3 bases: TGTGCCAGTAGTACGGGAAGTGTAACTAATGAAAAACTGTTTTTT. This encodes CASSTGSVTNEKLFF.

This clone has more than one count but fewer than ten. This chain links TRBV7-3 with TRBJ2-1; 12 positions agree with TRBD2. V lost 4 bases, J lost 6 bases, and 13 bases stayed unmatched. The CDR3 runs to 18 residues. Germline-derived CDR1 and CDR2 are SGHTA and FQGTGA. The CDR3 coding sequence is TGTGCCAGCAGCTCAACCGGGACTAGCGGGTCCGGCGGCAATGAGCAGTTCTTC. Residues: CASSSTGTSGSGGNEQFF.

This clone has a handful of counts. The gene calls are TRBV15 and TRBJ2-7, with 13 nucleotides matching TRBD2. Losses at the gene ends were 5 bases for V and 5 bases for J; bases not matched to a gene: 12. This CDR3 region has 17 residues. Germline loops: CDR1 LNHNV, CDR2 YYDKDF (reference sequence). The CDR3 spells CATSGGSGTSGTNEQYF. The CDR3 DNA follows: TGTGCCACCAGCGGAGGCTCCGGGACTAGCGGGACTAACGAGCAGTACTTC.

This clone was detected a few times. The CDR3, as DNA: TGTGCCAGCAGCCAGGGACTAGCGGGAGAGTGGTTGAGTGATACGCAGTATTTT. This codes for CASSQGLAGEWLSDTQYF. The chain carries TRBV14 and TRBJ2-3, with 14 bases matching TRBD2. The CDR3 is 18 residues long. CDR1 and CDR2 from the germline V gene are SGHDN and FVKESK. Losses at the gene ends were 3 bases for V and 6 bases for J; bases not matched to a gene: 11.

This clone appeared a few times. The rearrangement links TRBV27 to TRBJ2-1; 13 bases align to TRBD2. The V gene end was trimmed by 5 bases and the J gene end by 8 bases; junction bases not matched to a gene: 18. CDR3 size: 19 residues. Germline V gene sequence: CDR1 MNHEY, CDR2 SMNVEV (reference sequence). The CDR3 region is CASSTTSGRPGGWWDEQFF. DNA of the CDR3: TGTGCCAGCAGTACGACTAGCGGGAGGCCAGGGGGGTGGTGGGATGAGCAGTTCTTC.

Comments on this clone: At one boundary the junction diverges from the germline segment, which might be a read error. This chain uses TRBV7-7 with TRBJ2-2; TRBD2 agrees at 10 bases. The CDR3 has 15 residues. Germline V CDR1 and CDR2: SSHAT, FNYEAQ (reference sequence). CDR3 residues: CASSLLAGVSGELFF. For the CDR3, the DNA is TGTGCTAGCAGCTTGCTAGCGGGAGTATCCGGGGAGCTGTTTTTT.

This clone has just a few counts. This chain links TRBV5-1 with TRBJ2-5; 7 bases fit TRBD1. Trimming at V came to 0 bases and at J to 2 bases, leaving 4 bases not matched to a gene. Germline V lookup: CDR1 SGHRS, CDR2 YFSETQ. There are 15 residues in the CDR3. CDR3 sequence: CASSLGQGVQETQYF. As DNA, the CDR3 is TGCGCCAGCAGCTTGGGGCAGGGGGTTCAAGAGACCCAGTACTTC.

The chain has TRBV28 and TRBJ2-7; no definite D call. Per the germline V gene, CDR1 is MDHEN and CDR2 is SYDVKM. This CDR3 has 13 residues. The V end lost 7 bases, the J end lost 4 bases, and 14 bases lay between the germline ends. The chain's CDR3 is CASITTGVYEQYF. CDR3 sequence (DNA): TGTGCCAGCATCACGACCGGAGTTTACGAGCAGTACTTC.

The chain joins TRBV2 to TRBJ1-1; the D gene is possibly TRBD1 (6 bases). The CDR3 runs 13 residues. The V and J ends lost 4 bases and 5 bases respectively, with 11 bases between them. CDR1 SNHLY and CDR2 FYNNEI come from the germline V gene. The CDR3 DNA follows: TGTGCCAGCAGTGCGGGAGGGGGGACTGAAGCTTTCTTT. Amino acids: CASSAGGGTEAFF.

The chain has TRBV19 and TRBJ1-5; TRBD1 is a possible D gene (5 bases). Germline assignment: CDR1 LNHDA and CDR2 SQIVND (reference sequence). CDR3 length: 17 residues. The V end lost 0 bases, the J end lost 3 bases, and 15 bases lay between the germline ends. CDR3 sequence: CASSIDRGTALNQPQHF. CDR3 bases: TGTGCCAGTAGTATAGATCGCGGGACGGCCCTCAATCAGCCCCAGCATTTT.

The chain carries TRBV6-1 and TRBJ2-1; TRBD1 agrees at 7 bases. The CDR3 loop spans 15 amino acids. Germline V lookup: CDR1 MNHNS, CDR2 SASEGT. V lost 10 bases to trimming and J lost 6 bases; unmatched junction nucleotides: 15. The CDR3 bases are TGTGCCATCATTTCGCACCGGGACAGCTTCAATGAGCAGTTCTTC. Translation gives CAIISHRDSFNEQFF.

This clone was counted a few times. V is TRBV30 and J is TRBJ1-5; D not certain. The V end lost 2 bases, the J end lost 0 bases, and 11 bases lay between the germline ends. CDR1 GTSNPN and CDR2 SVGIG come from the germline V gene (reference sequence). CDR3 length: 15 amino acids. In DNA form, the CDR3 reads TGTGCCTGGAGTTATGGCCACAATAGCAATCAGCCCCAGCATTTT. Protein sequence: CAWSYGHNSNQPQHF.

The chain couples TRBV5-1 to TRBJ2-1; 12 nucleotides align to TRBD2. With V trimmed by 1 base and J by 14 bases, 10 bases remained unmatched. The germline CDR1 and CDR2 sequences are SGHRS and YFSETQ. The CDR3 covers 15 residues. The CDR3 reads CASSLLRTSGTGEFF. The DNA of the CDR3 is TGCGCCAGCAGCTTGCTCCGGACTAGCGGGACTGGGGAGTTCTTC. Drawing the rest from reference TRBV5-1 and TRBJ2-1, the complete variable domain is KAGVTQTPRYLIKTRGQQVTLSCSPISGHRSVSWYQQTPGQGLQFLFEYFSETQRNKGNFPGRFSGRQFSNSRSEMNVSTLELGDSALYLCASSLLRTSGTGEFFGPGTRLTVL.

The chain carries TRBV7-9 and TRBJ1-1; TRBD1 might be the D (5 bases). Trimming removed 5 bases from V and 0 bases from J, with 10 bases in between. Germline CDR1 reads SEHNR; CDR2 reads FQNEAQ (reference sequence). CDR3 length equals 14 residues. CDR3 loop: CASSAGGVNTEAFF. The CDR3 nucleotides read TGTGCCAGCAGCGCTGGGGGGGTGAACACTGAAGCTTTCTTT.